This entry lists 6 T cell receptor beta chains sequenced from one sample in a study of shared clonotypes between healthy human individuals. Clones were sequenced by immunoSEQ multiplex PCR, and TCRdb holds only the in-frame ones, with some missing. This sample has 2 million to 2.5 million clones, with around 95% found just once. Material: naive CD4+ T cells sorted from blood. Subset specified: CD45RA+ positively selected. The receptors here all came from a man aged 18 to 30 in good health.

The chain carries TRBV19 and TRBJ1-6; no firm D call. Germline V CDR1 and CDR2: LNHDA, SQIVND (reference sequence). Trimming stripped 4 bases from V and 0 bases from J, with 10 bases between. The CDR3 extends over 16 amino acids. The CDR3 spells CASSTTFDSYNSPLHF. The CDR3 nucleotides read TGTGCCAGTAGTACGACTTTTGACTCCTATAATTCACCCCTCCACTTT.

The chain recombines TRBV29-1 with TRBJ2-7; 8 bases agree with TRBD2. Trimming removed 5 bases from V and 6 bases from J; junction bases left unmatched: 3. Germline V gene sequence: CDR1 SQVTM, CDR2 ANQGSEA. The CDR3 totals 11 residues. CDR3 residues: CSVTGGSEQYF. The CDR3 DNA reads as TGCAGCGTTACGGGAGGGAGCGAGCAGTACTTC.

The J gene is TRBJ2-7, the V gene TRBV15; tentatively, D is TRBD1 (6 bases). This CDR3 is 15 amino acids long. The germline V and J ends were trimmed by 0 bases and 4 bases, with 13 bases remaining between them. Per germline, CDR1 LNHNV and CDR2 YYDKDF (reference sequence). The CDR3 spells CATSRDHRVNYEQYF. In DNA, the CDR3 is TGTGCCACCAGCAGAGATCACAGGGTAAATTACGAGCAGTACTTC. Filled out from reference TRBV15 and TRBJ2-7, the complete variable domain reads DAMVIQNPRYQVTQFGKPVTLSCSQTLNHNVMYWYQQKSSQAPKLLFHYYDKDFNNEADTPDNFQSRRPNTSFCFLDIRSPGLGDTAMYLCATSRDHRVNYEQYFGPGTRLTVT.

The rearrangement joins TRBV7-2 to TRBJ2-5; D remains ambiguous. V was pared by 5 bases and J by 0 bases, with 13 bases between. This CDR3 has 15 residues. CDR1 and CDR2 (germline): SGHTA, FQGNSA. The CDR3 is CASSPTLRYQETQYF. The CDR3 nucleotides read TGTGCCAGCAGCCCCACCCTCAGGTACCAAGAGACCCAGTACTTC.

The chain is built from TRBV4-1 and TRBJ1-6, with D uncertain. The CDR3 totals 16 residues. CDR1 MGHRA and CDR2 YSYEKL come from the germline V gene. V lost 1 base to trimming and J lost 0 bases, with 7 bases between them. The CDR3, as DNA: TGCGCCAGCAGCCAAGTCCAGGCCTCCTATAATTCACCCCTCCACTTT. Protein product: CASSQVQASYNSPLHF.

This rearrangement joins TRBV5-1 to TRBJ2-4; D possibly matches TRBD1 or TRBD2 (6 bases each). This CDR3 region has 16 residues. The germline gives CDR1 SGHRS, CDR2 YFSETQ. With 4 bases removed from V and 11 bases from J, the gap between germline ends came to 25 bases. CDR3 sequence reads: CASSNRGLGLGTVQYF. CDR3 nucleotide sequence: TGCGCCAGCAGCAACCGGGGGCTTGGGCTCGGGACGGTTCAGTACTTC.